The 28 T cell receptor beta chains reported below all come from one sample, sequenced in a study of blood T cell repertoires in COVID-19. Only in-frame clones appear in the TCRdb table, and some are missing; sequencing was by immunoSEQ multiplex PCR. This table holds approximately 300,000 clones, 90% found once. The sequenced sample consisted of peripheral blood. Source of these receptors: a young woman with COVID-19, enrolled during active disease.

The V call is TRBV2, the J call TRBJ2-7; 10 positions match TRBD2. V was pared by 7 bases and J by 4 bases, with 10 bases of the junction left unmatched. The CDR3 runs to 15 residues. Germline V lookup: CDR1 SNHLY, CDR2 FYNNEI. In nucleotides, the CDR3 is TGTGCCAGCACCCCCTTTGGACTAGCGGAGTACGAGCAGTACTTC. Translated: CASTPFGLAEYEQYF.

The rearrangement joins TRBV9 to TRBJ2-1, with 11 bases fitting TRBD1. CDR1 is SGDLS and CDR2 is YYNGEE in the germline V gene. The CDR3 sequence is 17 residues long. Losses at the gene ends were 4 bases for V and 9 bases for J; bases not matched to a gene: 15. CDR3 region: CASSFGQGAFRMGEQFF. CDR3 sequence (DNA): TGTGCCAGCAGCTTTGGACAGGGGGCTTTCCGAATGGGTGAGCAGTTCTTC.

The chain links TRBV7-3 to TRBJ2-2, with D perhaps matching TRBD2 (5 bases). This CDR3 spans 14 amino acids. The germline CDR1 and CDR2 sequences are SGHTA and FQGTGA. V dropped 3 bases and J dropped 3 bases, with 8 bases sitting between them. CDR3 protein: CASSLGVDTGELFF. The CDR3 coding sequence is TGTGCCAGCAGCTTGGGAGTCGACACCGGGGAGCTGTTTTTT.

The chain employs TRBV9 and TRBJ1-3; 9 nucleotides agree with TRBD1. V gave up 4 bases and J gave up 3 bases; unmatched junction bases: 8. The CDR3 has 16 residues. Germline CDR1 and CDR2: SGDLS and YYNGEE. CDR3 region: CASSYRWTGVGNTIYF. The CDR3 DNA is TGTGCCAGCAGCTACCGGTGGACAGGGGTTGGAAACACCATATATTTT. Filled out from reference TRBV9 and TRBJ1-3, the complete variable domain reads DSGVTQTPKHLITATGQRVTLRCSPRSGDLSVYWYQQSLDQGLQFLIQYYNGEERAKGNILERFSAQQFPDLHSELNLSSLELGDSALYFCASSYRWTGVGNTIYFGEGSWLTVV.

This chain uses TRBV5-1 with TRBJ2-5, with 7 bases lining up with TRBD1. V dropped 2 bases and J dropped 1; count of bases not matched to a gene: 5. This CDR3 has 15 residues. The germline V gene has CDR1 SGHRS and CDR2 YFSETQ. The CDR3 nucleotides are TGCGCCAGCAGCTTATCTGGGACAGTCCAAGAGACCCAGTACTTC. This translates into CASSLSGTVQETQYF.

This chain joins TRBV3-1 (or the pseudogene TRBV3-2) and TRBJ2-3; TRBD2 matches at 7 bases. Losses at the gene ends were 3 bases for V and 6 bases for J; bases not matched to a gene: 12. Germline V CDR1 and CDR2: LGHDT, YNNKEL (reference sequence). The CDR3 is 16 amino acids. The DNA for the CDR3 is TGTGCCAGCAGCCACGAGCTAGCGGCCTCAGGGGATACGCAGTATTTT. Protein sequence: CASSHELAASGDTQYF.

The chain is built from TRBV6-6 and TRBJ1-5; D uncertain. CDR3 length: 14 residues. CDR1 and CDR2 (germline): MNHNY, SVGAGI (reference sequence). V lost 7 bases to trimming and J lost 5 bases, with 15 bases between them. The DNA for the CDR3 is TGTGCCAGCACCTCGACAAAGAATCATCAGCCCCAGCATTTT. Protein: CASTSTKNHQPQHF.

This clone has only one observation. The CDR3 DNA sequence: TGTGCCAGCAGTTTCCAGGGGGTCAACGAGCAGTACTTC. Amino acids: CASSFQGVNEQYF. The rearrangement uses TRBV12-3 or TRBV12-4 and TRBJ2-7, with 7 bases aligning to TRBD1. This CDR3 comprises 13 residues. V trimming: 3 bases; J trimming: 5 bases; junction bases outside the gene matches: 4.

This clone occurred a few times. The rearrangement links TRBV15 to TRBJ2-7; D may be TRBD2 (5 bases). Germline values: CDR1 LNHNV, CDR2 YYDKDF (reference sequence). The CDR3 covers 14 residues. Trimming cost V 0 bases and J 4 bases, with 10 bases left between them. This CDR3 reads CATSRDPRVYEQYF. The DNA for the CDR3 is TGTGCCACCAGCAGAGACCCGCGGGTATACGAGCAGTACTTC.

This clone was picked up a small number of times. The gene calls are TRBV2 and TRBJ1-1; D is unresolved. The germline gives CDR1 SNHLY, CDR2 FYNNEI. V lost 4 bases, J lost 5 bases, and 11 bases lay in between. This CDR3 spans 13 amino acids. CDR3 nucleotide sequence: TGTGCCAGCAGTGGAGGGCCGGGAACTGAAGCTTTCTTT. Translation gives CASSGGPGTEAFF.

The chain combines TRBV7-8 with TRBJ1-6, with 7 bases identical to TRBD1. CDR3 length equals 18 residues. Per germline, CDR1 SGHVS and CDR2 FQNEAQ. The V and J ends lost 0 bases and 0 bases, in that order; junction bases with no gene match: 5. The CDR3 protein is CASSLAVRGSSYNSPLHF. The CDR3 coding sequence is TGTGCCAGCAGCTTAGCGGTCAGGGGGAGCTCCTATAATTCACCCCTCCACTTT. The full variable domain, with the rest looked up from reference TRBV7-8 and TRBJ1-6, is GAGVSQSPRYKVAKRGQDVALRCDPISGHVSLFWYQQALGQGPEFLTYFQNEAQLDKSGLPSDRFFAERPEGSVSTLKIQRTQQEDSAVYLCASSLAVRGSSYNSPLHFGNGTRLTVT.

The chain carries TRBV28 and TRBJ2-7, with 10 bases matching TRBD1. Germline CDR1 and CDR2: MDHEN and SYDVKM. The CDR3 is 14 residues long. V was pared by 3 bases and J by 7 bases, with 6 bases of the junction left unmatched. The CDR3 nucleotides are TGTGCCAGCAGTTTCCGGACAGGGGGTTTTGAGCAGTACTTC. It codes for CASSFRTGGFEQYF. The full variable domain, completed using reference TRBV28 and TRBJ2-7, is DVKVTQSSRYLVKRTGEKVFLECVQDMDHENMFWYRQDPGLGLRLIYFSYDVKMKEKGDIPEGYSVSREKKERFSLILESASTNQTSMYLCASSFRTGGFEQYFGPGTRLTVT.

This chain joins TRBV27 and TRBJ2-1, with D perhaps TRBD2 (5 bases). Trimming shortened V by 8 bases and J by 9 bases, and 14 bases separated the two germline ends. Germline V lookup: CDR1 MNHEY, CDR2 SMNVEV (reference sequence). The CDR3 runs to 12 residues. The CDR3 region is CASRGLSGEQFF. CDR3 nucleotides: TGTGCCAGCCGTGGACTTTCCGGTGAGCAGTTCTTC.

The rearrangement uses TRBV5-1 and TRBJ1-2, with 9 bases aligning to TRBD1. The V gene end was trimmed by 2 bases and the J gene end by 8 bases; junction bases not matched to a gene: 4. CDR1 SGHRS and CDR2 YFSETQ come from the germline V gene. The CDR3 has 13 amino acids. CDR3 nucleotides: TGCGCCAGCAGCTTTACAGGGGGCGAGGGCTACACCTTC. Protein: CASSFTGGEGYTF.

V and J are TRBV28 and TRBJ1-1, with 10 bases matching TRBD1. The CDR3 is made up of 15 amino acids. After removal of 5 bases from V and 4 bases from J, the junction contained 7 bases not matched to a gene. Germline V lookup: CDR1 MDHEN, CDR2 SYDVKM. The CDR3 loop reads CASSHPRDRGTEAFF. The CDR3 coding sequence is TGTGCCAGCAGTCATCCGCGGGACAGGGGCACTGAAGCTTTCTTT.

The CDR3 region has the DNA TGCGCCAGCAGCCTAAGCTTTAACCCCCCGGGACTAGCGGGAGGGGCCTACAATGAGCAGTTCTTC. Encoded protein: CASSLSFNPPGLAGGAYNEQFF. The chain couples TRBV4-3 to TRBJ2-1; 16 positions match TRBD2. Germline-derived CDR1 and CDR2 are LGHNA and YSLEER. V shed 4 bases and J 2 bases; nucleotides not matched to a gene: 17. The CDR3 runs 22 residues.

V gene TRBV4-1 combines with J gene TRBJ2-7; TRBD1 matches at 8 bases. This CDR3 is 14 amino acids long. From germline, CDR1 is MGHRA and CDR2 YSYEKL. The V and J ends lost 3 bases and 3 bases, in that order; junction bases with no gene match: 4. CDR3 residues: CASSHWDRNYEQYF. Written as DNA, the CDR3 is TGCGCCAGCAGCCACTGGGACAGGAACTACGAGCAGTACTTC.

The chain couples TRBV7-6 to TRBJ1-4; 8 nucleotides align to TRBD1. Germline lookup yields CDR1 SGHVS and CDR2 FNYEAQ. The CDR3 length is 17 residues. Trimming removed 0 bases from V and 4 bases from J; junction bases left unmatched: 7. The CDR3 bases are TGTGCCAGCAGCTTAGCAGGGACAGGCTATGGTAATGAAAAACTGTTTTTT. It encodes CASSLAGTGYGNEKLFF.

This clone showed up just once. The chain recombines TRBV28 with TRBJ1-1; D perhaps matches TRBD1 (5 bases). Between the trimmed V and J ends, which lost 5 bases and 3 bases, there was a span of 16 bases. The CDR3 loop spans 15 amino acids. Germline CDR1 reads MDHEN; CDR2 reads SYDVKM. DNA for the CDR3: TGTGCCAGCAGTGGTGCATTGCGGGGGGACACTGAAGCTTTCTTT. Residues: CASSGALRGDTEAFF.

The J gene is TRBJ2-1, the V gene TRBV28; 10 nucleotides agree with TRBD2. The CDR3 has 14 amino acids. Germline V gene lookup returns CDR1 MDHEN and CDR2 SYDVKM. With 4 bases clipped from V and 4 bases from J, the junction kept 1 base outside the gene matches. DNA of the CDR3: TGTGCCAGCAGTTCTAGCGGGAGATACAATGAGCAGTTCTTC. This gives the protein CASSSSGRYNEQFF.

V is TRBV24-1 and J is TRBJ2-5; TRBD1 might be the D (6 bases). The CDR3 runs to 14 residues. Trimming took off 4 bases at V and 4 bases at J, with 12 bases between the two ends. Germline V gene sequence: CDR1 KGHDR, CDR2 SFDVKD. CDR3 sequence (DNA): TGTGCCACCAGTGAAACAGGGAACTTAGAGACCCAGTACTTC. Translating it yields CATSETGNLETQYF.

The rearrangement links TRBV7-2 to TRBJ1-6; D remains unclear. V lost 1 base and J 7 bases, leaving 11 bases between the germline ends. Germline loops: CDR1 SGHTA, CDR2 FQGNSA. The CDR3 has 15 amino acids. CDR3 sequence (DNA): TGTGCCAGCAGCTTAGGGCGACACCAAAATTCACCCCTCCACTTT. Encoded protein: CASSLGRHQNSPLHF.

The chain uses TRBV18 and TRBJ1-2; D uncertain. Trimming left V 1 base short and J 1 base short, with 10 bases between. This CDR3 region has 15 residues. CDR1 KGHSH and CDR2 LQKENI come from the germline V gene. This CDR3 is CASSPQRESNYGYTF. CDR3 coding DNA: TGTGCCAGCTCACCACAGCGGGAGAGTAACTATGGCTACACCTTC.

The chain employs TRBV19 and TRBJ1-3; D might be TRBD1 (6 bases). Looked up from germline, CDR1 is LNHDA and CDR2 is SQIVND (reference sequence). The CDR3 runs to 16 residues. Trimming took 5 bases from V and 2 from J, leaving 16 bases between them. CDR3: CASSPTQGGTGNTIYF. The CDR3 nucleotides read TGTGCCAGTAGTCCCACACAGGGAGGGACTGGAAACACCATATATTTT.

The chain combines TRBV6-5 with TRBJ2-1; 10 bases match TRBD2. In germline, CDR1 is MNHEY, CDR2 SVGAGI. This CDR3 has 15 residues. The V gene end was trimmed by 2 bases and the J gene end by 9 bases; junction bases not matched to a gene: 7. The CDR3 is CASSYNILAGFEQFF. CDR3 bases: TGTGCCAGCAGTTACAATATACTAGCGGGATTTGAGCAGTTCTTC.

V is TRBV5-6 and J is TRBJ2-1, with 7 positions matching TRBD2. The germline V gene encodes CDR1 SGHDT and CDR2 YYEEEE. The CDR3 has 15 amino acids. The junction had 6 bases not matched to a gene; V was cut back by 2 bases and J by 4 bases. The CDR3 region is CASSFTSAPYNEQFF. The CDR3 coding sequence is TGTGCCAGCAGCTTCACTAGCGCACCTTACAATGAGCAGTTCTTC.

The J gene is TRBJ2-7, the V gene TRBV27; the D gene is possibly TRBD1 (6 bases). Germline CDR1 MNHEY, CDR2 SMNVEV (reference sequence). V lost 3 bases, J lost 4 bases, and 10 bases lay in between. The CDR3 has 13 residues. CDR3 sequence (DNA): TGTGCCAGCAGTTTTGGGGGCCGGTACGAGCAGTACTTC. Translating gives CASSFGGRYEQYF.

The chain combines TRBV4-2 with TRBJ1-1; possibly TRBD1 for D (5 bases). The length of the CDR3 is 14 residues. Deletions cut 0 bases from V and 1 base from J, with 6 bases between. Per the germline V gene, CDR1 is LGHNA and CDR2 is YNFKEQ. The CDR3 sequence is CASSQETANTEAFF. As DNA, the CDR3 is TGTGCCAGCAGCCAAGAGACAGCGAACACTGAAGCTTTCTTT.